This T cell receptor (beta chain) was sequenced for a study of vaccination and CD4 T cells after COVID-19. Study context: In the convalescent cohort, there were six males and four females, two of them Hispanic. Drawing of post-COVID samples took place a median about 94 days after diagnosis (range 35 to 161).

Oncomine TCR Beta short-read sequencing was applied to DNA from cultured CD4+ T cells. TCRdb redid the calling of the PCR reads with MiXCR, one entry per CDR3 protein. The data show under 25,000 distinct CDR3 sequences, roughly three fifths seen once. Stated treatment: roughly 11-day PBMC culture with coronavirus spike peptide pools or control peptides (ViraFEST assay). A word on this clonotype: Its antigen is unidentified.

The CDR3 has 13 residues. Trimming pared 5 bases from V and 8 bases from J, leaving 13 bases between. The germline CDR1 and CDR2 sequences are DFQATT and SNEGSKA (reference sequence). This receptor was taken from a human donor who received a COVID-19 vaccine. The material was CD4+ T cells from blood, cultured in vitro, obtained after SARS-CoV-2 vaccination. The V call is TRBV20-1, the J call TRBJ1-6; weak D call: TRBD1 (6 bases). As DNA, the CDR3 is TGCAGTGCTCAACAGGGCTTCGATTCACCCCTCCACTTT. As protein: CSAQQGFDSPLHF.